The clone carrying this T cell receptor (beta chain) showed up many times. This entry belongs to a study of CD8 T cells in ankylosing spondylitis. It was by quantitative 5'-RACE with molecular barcodes that TCR beta libraries were made. TCRdb re-derived calls from the 5' RACE reads in MiXCR, one entry per CDR3 protein. The data hold about 36,000 distinct CDR3 sequences, with roughly 13% observed a single time. Sequencing input: synovial fluid, either unsorted or a sorted T cell fraction (not recorded which). The TCR was taken from a male donor with ankylosing spondylitis.

CDR3 sequence reads: CASSLEGQGTGELFF. CDR3 sequence (DNA): TGCGCCAGCAGCTTGGAGGGCCAAGGCACCGGGGAGCTGTTTTTT. This chain joins TRBV5-1 and TRBJ2-2, with no clear D. The CDR3 is made up of 15 amino acids. The V end was cut by 0 bases, the J end by 4 bases, with 10 bases between. Germline CDR1 is SGHRS and CDR2 is YFSETQ.